The TCR beta chain under discussion was sequenced for a study of Graves' ophthalmopathy and Graves' hyperthyroidism. The authors amplified TCR beta CDR3 regions, and they did so from RNA transcripts for repertoire sequencing. First-round RT-PCR employed HTBI primers, with a second-round multiplex PCR after it. TCRdb reprocessed the multiplex PCR reads with MiXCR, giving one entry per CDR3 protein. The data show roughly 400,000 distinct CDR3 sequences, just over 15% seen once. Concerning this clonotype: The antigen remains unidentified.

The study, taken as a whole, reports: The blood repertoire also included most expanded thyroid clonotypes above 0.001 frequency. Built on 13 signatures, a model told ophthalmopathy apart from stable hyperthyroidism with about 90% sensitivity and over 80% specificity.

Hyperthyroidism qualified as stable when ophthalmopathy did not develop within 18 months of follow-up. PBMCs were density-gradient isolated from around 9.2 ml fresh blood. The CDR3 extends over 13 amino acids. V lost 1 base, J lost 9 bases, and 1 base stayed unmatched. This sequence was found in a young woman with stable Graves' hyperthyroidism. Sequencing used peripheral blood. J is TRBJ1-5 and V is TRBV12-3 or TRBV12-4; 9 bases fit TRBD1. The CDR3, as DNA: TGTGCCAGCAGTTTAGGGACAGGGGTGCCCCAGCATTTT. Protein: CASSLGTGVPQHF.